The 5 T cell receptor beta chains below come from one sample, sequenced in a study of cytomegalovirus exposure and HLA in healthy donors. Amplification used 60 Vbeta primers and 13 Jbeta primers. Sequencing used immunoSEQ multiplex PCR; TCRdb keeps in-frame clones, though not all of them. This sample has 200,000 to 250,000 clones, with 70% to 90% found just once. Input material: PBMCs. The origin of the receptors is a woman aged 60-75 years in good health and CMV-seropositive.

This chain uses TRBV4-2 with TRBJ1-2; tentatively, D is TRBD1 (5 bases). This CDR3 is 14 amino acids long. V was trimmed by 0 bases and J by 12 bases, leaving 17 bases between them. Germline V gives CDR1 LGHNA, CDR2 YNFKEQ. The chain's CDR3 is CASSQDLGQGSHTF. In DNA, the CDR3 is TGTGCCAGCAGCCAAGATTTGGGGCAGGGAAGTCACACCTTC.

The chain combines TRBV4-2 with TRBJ2-1; no clear D. The germline V gene has CDR1 LGHNA and CDR2 YNFKEQ. This CDR3 contains 15 residues. V lost 0 bases and J 5 bases, leaving 11 bases between the germline ends. Written as DNA, the CDR3 is TGTGCCAGCAGCCAAGATTTTGGCCCCCACAATGAGCAGTTCTTC. Amino acids: CASSQDFGPHNEQFF.

The V and J genes are TRBV19 and TRBJ1-2; no clear D gene. Trimming shortened V by 5 bases and J by 3 bases, and 22 bases separated the two germline ends. The germline gives CDR1 LNHDA, CDR2 SQIVND (reference sequence). The CDR3 runs 17 residues. CDR3 nucleotides: TGTGCCAGTAGTGGGAAAATAGAGGGAAGTGTCTACTATGGCTACACCTTC. Encoded protein: CASSGKIEGSVYYGYTF.

The chain uses TRBV9 and TRBJ1-2; possible D gene TRBD1, 6 bases. V shed 4 bases and J shed 4 bases, with 14 bases lying between them. The V gene's germline CDR1 is SGDLS and CDR2 YYNGEE. The CDR3 is 14 amino acids. The CDR3 DNA reads TGTGCCAGCAGCCTCCTACAGGGTGGCTATGGCTACACCTTC. Its protein product is CASSLLQGGYGYTF.

The chain links TRBV28 to TRBJ2-7; no definite D call. This CDR3 is built from 12 residues. Trimming pared 7 bases from V and 4 bases from J, leaving 11 bases between. Germline V gene sequence: CDR1 MDHEN, CDR2 SYDVKM. CDR3: CASTGYTYEQYF. Written as DNA, the CDR3 is TGTGCCAGCACCGGTTATACTTACGAGCAGTACTTC.